The rows below give T cell receptor beta chains drawn from one sample of a study of cytomegalovirus exposure and HLA in healthy donors. The protocol was immunoSEQ multiplex PCR, while the TCRdb copy is restricted to in-frame clones and leaves out a portion. The sample includes approximately 150,000 clones, almost 85% seen only once; the top ten take around 5%. The specimen was PBMCs. Every receptor here comes from a girl aged 10 to 17 in good health and CMV-seropositive. The CDR3 runs from the conserved cysteine through the conserved F or W. A D gene is named only where the DNA matches it firmly. Expanded clones are given a class, and other clones once, few, many or no size at all.

>.|TRBV19|TRBJ1-6|.
TGTGCCAGTAGTCTCTATTCGGAGGGGCTGGGATCACCCCTCCACTTT
CASSLYSEGLGSPLHF
>.|TRBV6-6|TRBJ2-7|TRBD2
TGTGCCAGCAGTGGTACGGGACTAGCGGTCTCCTACGAGCAGTACTTC
CASSGTGLAVSYEQYF
>.|TRBV11-3|TRBJ1-1|.
TGTGCCAGCAGCTCTAGGGGGGGGACTGAAGCTTTCTTT
CASSSRGGTEAFF
>.|TRBV25-1|TRBJ1-5|.
TGTGCCAGCAGTAGGGGTTTTAATCAGCCCCAGCATTTT
CASSRGFNQPQHF
>.|TRBV2|TRBJ1-2|.
TGTGCCAGCAGTGGTCCAGGGACTAACTATGGCTACACCTTC
CASSGPGTNYGYTF
>.|TRBV18|TRBJ2-2|TRBD2
TGTGCCGGACGAGCGGGGGCCTACACCGGGGAGCTGTTTTTT
CAGRAGAYTGELFF
>.|TRBV6-5|TRBJ2-7|.
TGTGCCAGCAGTGAAGTGGCAGCGAACTACGAGCAGTACTTC
CASSEVAANYEQYF
>.|TRBV11-3|TRBJ1-1|.
TGTGCCAGCCGAACCCGGGGTGACATGAACACTGAGGCTTTCTTT
CASRTRGDMNTEAFF
>.|TRBV27|TRBJ2-1|TRBD2
TGTGCCAGCAGTTTCTATTCGGGGGGGCCCTACAATGAGCAGTTCTTC
CASSFYSGGPYNEQFF
>.|TRBV10-1|TRBJ2-2|TRBD1
TGCGCCAGCAGCATCACAGGGGGCGGAGACACCGGGGAGCTGTTTTTT
CASSITGGGDTGELFF
>.|TRBV10-3|TRBJ1-1|.
TGTGCCATCAGTGAGAAGGAGGGTTACACTGAAGCTTTCTTT
CAISEKEGYTEAFF
>.|TRBV6-6|TRBJ2-1|TRBD2
TGTGCCAGCAGTCCGACTAGCGGGGGGGCAACGAATGAGCAGTTCTTC
CASSPTSGGATNEQFF
>.|TRBV4-1|TRBJ1-1|.
TGCGCCAGCAGCCAAGGGGGACACCAGAACACTGAAGCTTTCTTT
CASSQGGHQNTEAFF
>.|TRBV7-9|TRBJ1-2|TRBD1
TGTGCCAGCAGCGGAACGGACAGGGAGGGCTACACCTTC
CASSGTDREGYTF
>.|TRBV7-2|TRBJ2-2|.
TGTGCCAGCAGCTCATTCACCGGGGAGCTGTTTTTT
CASSSFTGELFF
>.|TRBV11-2|TRBJ2-7|TRBD1
TGTGCCAGCAGCTGGGGACAGGGGGGAATTACCTACGAGCAGTACTTC
CASSWGQGGITYEQYF
>.|TRBV6-1|TRBJ2-7|.
TGTGCCAGCAGTCGAAAGACACGCTACGAGCAGTACTTC
CASSRKTRYEQYF
>.|TRBV18|TRBJ1-2|TRBD1
TGTGCCAGCTCACCACCGGCCAGGACAGGCCATGGCTACACCTTC
CASSPPARTGHGYTF
>many|TRBV5-4|TRBJ2-2|.
TGTGCCAGCAGCTTTTCCCGGGCACGGGACGGGGAGCTGTTTTTT
CASSFSRARDGELFF
>few|TRBV6-1|TRBJ1-2|.
TGTGCCAGCAGTATCACCCGGGAGACATCTTTGGGCTACACCTTC
CASSITRETSLGYTF
>.|TRBV19|TRBJ2-2|.
TGTGCCAGTATAGAAACCGGGGAGCTGTTTTTT
CASIETGELFF
>.|TRBV4-2|TRBJ1-1|.
TGTGCCAGCAGCCCCCGAGGGGGAGATTTAACCACTGAAGCTTTCTTT
CASSPRGGDLTTEAFF
>.|TRBV5-4|TRBJ1-4|TRBD1
TGTGCCAGCAGCCTTACAGGGGGGATTGAAAAACTGTTTTTT
CASSLTGGIEKLFF
>.|TRBV9|TRBJ2-1|.
TGTGCCAGCGGCGTAGGTAGCGCCAACTACAATGAGCAGTTCTTC
CASGVGSANYNEQFF
>.|TRBV5-1|TRBJ2-7|.
TGCGCCAGCAGCTTGGCCTATACAGCAACCCACGAGCAGTACTTC
CASSLAYTATHEQYF
>once|TRBV15|TRBJ1-1|TRBD1
TGTGCCACCAGCAGAAGGACAGGGGGCAAAGGAGACACTGAAGCTTTCTTT
CATSRRTGGKGDTEAFF
>once|TRBV2|TRBJ1-1|.
TGTGCCAGCAGGGCCAGACAGATGAACACTGAAGCTTTCTTT
CASRARQMNTEAFF
>few|TRBV11-2|TRBJ1-5|.
TGTGCCAGCAGCTTAACCACAGGAAATAGCAATCAGCCCCAGCATTTT
CASSLTTGNSNQPQHF
>.|TRBV30|TRBJ1-2|.
TGTGCCGGCCCGGGGTTTAACTATGGCTACACCTTC
CAGPGFNYGYTF
>.|TRBV5-6|TRBJ2-2|TRBD1
TGTGCCAGCAGCTTGGGGACAGGGGGTCGCGCCGGGGAGCTGTTTTTT
CASSLGTGGRAGELFF
>.|TRBV7-9|TRBJ2-7|.
TGTGCCAGCAGCCCGAGCTCCTACGAGCAGTACTTC
CASSPSSYEQYF
>.|TRBV7-9|TRBJ2-1|TRBD2
TGTGCCAGCAGCTTACTAGCGGGGGCTTACAATGAGCAGTTCTTC
CASSLLAGAYNEQFF
>.|TRBV29-1|TRBJ2-5|.
TGCAGCGTTGCCCGGGGCCAAGAGACCCAGTACTTC
CSVARGQETQYF
>.|TRBV28|TRBJ2-5|.
TGTGCCAGCAGTTCGGGGAGGCAGGGCGTCCGGGAGCAGTACTTC
CASSSGRQGVREQYF
>.|TRBV6-1|TRBJ2-7|TRBD1
TGTGCCAGCAGTGAGGGGCAGGGGGCGGCTGGCGAGCAGTACTTC
CASSEGQGAAGEQYF
>.|TRBV7-6|TRBJ1-1|.
TGTGCCAGCAGCTTAGTCCCATATACTCGACAGACGTTCATGAACACTGAAGCTTTCTTT
CASSLVPYTRQTFMNTEAFF
>.|TRBV19|TRBJ1-1|.
TGTGCCAGTAGTGTTGGCAGGCTTACTGAAGCTTTCTTT
CASSVGRLTEAFF
>.|TRBV19|TRBJ1-5|.
TGTGCCAGTAGTAAGGGTCAGGGCGCAAGACAGCCCCAGCATTTT
CASSKGQGARQPQHF
>.|TRBV18|TRBJ2-4|TRBD1
TGTGCCAGCTCACGCTCGACACAGGGGGCCAAAAACATTCAGTACTTC
CASSRSTQGAKNIQYF
>once|TRBV30|TRBJ1-1|.
TGTGCCTGGAATAAGGGGTCCGTCACTGAAGCTTTCTTT
CAWNKGSVTEAFF